These 23 T cell receptor beta chains came from one sample sequenced in a study of blood T cells in healthy people across ages. The second PCR ran about 6 to 11 cycles with a sample-barcoded 5' primer and J-beta primers. TCRdb called the 5' RACE reads again in MiXCR, with one record for every CDR3 protein. The table shows roughly 790,000 distinct CDR3 sequences, with approximately 43% occurring only once. Input material: blood. The origin of the receptors is a woman aged 55-70 years in good health.

This rearrangement joins TRBV20-1 to TRBJ2-5; 9 bases align to TRBD2. The germline V gene encodes CDR1 DFQATT and CDR2 SNEGSKA (reference sequence). This CDR3 contains 14 residues. The ends lost 3 bases at V and 5 bases at J; junction bases unmatched: 7. CDR3 DNA sequence: TGCAGTGCTAGGCAGGGCGGGGGGGCGGAGACCCAGTACTTC. It codes for CSARQGGGAETQYF.

V gene TRBV4-3 combines with J gene TRBJ1-2; TRBD1 agrees at 7 bases. From germline, CDR1 is LGHNA and CDR2 YSLEER. V lost 3 bases to trimming and J lost 8 bases; unmatched junction nucleotides: 6. This CDR3 spans 13 amino acids. The DNA for the CDR3 is TGCGCCAGCAGCCAGACACAGGGGCACGGCTACACCTTC. Amino acids: CASSQTQGHGYTF.

In this sample, this clonotype turned up many times. The chain has TRBV4-1 and TRBJ1-2; 8 bases line up with TRBD1. This CDR3 has 16 residues. Per germline, CDR1 MGHRA and CDR2 YSYEKL. The V gene end was trimmed by 1 base and the J gene end by 5 bases; junction bases not matched to a gene: 9. CDR3 nucleotides: TGCGCCAGCAGCCAAGTCCCGGACAGGGTTGGATATGGCTACACCTTC. It encodes CASSQVPDRVGYGYTF.

The V call is TRBV6-5, the J call TRBJ2-1, with a possible D match to TRBD2 (7 bases). The CDR3 is 12 amino acids. The germline V gene encodes CDR1 MNHEY and CDR2 SVGAGI. Trimming left V 2 bases short and J 11 bases short, with 10 bases between. CDR3 sequence: CASSYPGGQQFF. CDR3 nucleotide sequence: TGTGCCAGCAGTTACCCGGGGGGCCAGCAGTTCTTC.

The chain employs TRBV15 and TRBJ2-3, with a possible D match to TRBD2 (5 bases). With 0 bases removed from V and 3 bases from J, the gap between germline ends came to 13 bases. From germline, CDR1 is LNHNV and CDR2 YYDKDF (reference sequence). The CDR3 consists of 16 residues. The CDR3 coding sequence is TGTGCCACCAGCAGAGATACGGCAGGCGGGACAGATACGCAGTATTTT. Amino acids: CATSRDTAGGTDTQYF.

This clonotype has only a few counts. The J gene is TRBJ1-1, the V gene TRBV7-2; no reliable D call. CDR1 and CDR2 from the germline V gene are SGHTA and FQGNSA. The CDR3 is 14 amino acids. V gave up 4 bases and J gave up 1 base, with 10 bases separating them. CDR3 amino acids: CASSSSLSNTEAFF. CDR3 coding DNA: TGTGCCAGCAGCTCGAGTCTCTCGAACACTGAAGCTTTCTTT.

In this sample, this clonotype turned up once. Compared with germline, one end of the junction differs, possibly owing to a read error. The chain carries TRBV9 and TRBJ2-3, with D tentatively TRBD1 (6 bases). CDR3 length: 14 amino acids. Per germline, CDR1 SGDLS and CDR2 YYNGEE. The CDR3 region has the DNA TGTGTCAGCAGCGTAAATTCCCAGGGGGATACGCAGTATTTT. Translation gives CVSSVNSQGDTQYF.

This chain joins TRBV7-2 and TRBJ2-1, with 8 nucleotides matching TRBD2. The V gene end was trimmed by 2 bases and the J gene end by 6 bases; junction bases not matched to a gene: 6. Germline CDR1 is SGHTA and CDR2 is FQGNSA. The CDR3 has 15 amino acids. The DNA of the CDR3 is TGTGCCAGCAGCTTACTCCCCGGGACTAGCAATGAGCAGTTCTTC. The encoded protein is CASSLLPGTSNEQFF.

A few counts support this clonotype. The gene calls are TRBV9 and TRBJ1-1, with D uncertain. Trimming pared 4 bases from V and 0 bases from J, leaving 4 bases between. This CDR3 spans 12 amino acids. The germline gives CDR1 SGDLS, CDR2 YYNGEE. The CDR3 DNA sequence: TGTGCCAGCAGCCAAATGAACACTGAAGCTTTCTTT. Amino acids: CASSQMNTEAFF.

The V gene is TRBV6-2 or TRBV6-3, the J gene TRBJ2-7; 8 nucleotides agree with TRBD2. J was trimmed by 3 bases and V by 10 bases; bases with no gene match: 8. Germline V gene lookup returns CDR1 MNHEY and CDR2 SVGEGT. The CDR3 extends over 13 amino acids. The CDR3 loop reads CAIAVLAGYEQYF. DNA of the CDR3: TGTGCCATCGCGGTGCTAGCGGGCTACGAGCAGTACTTC.

The chain has TRBV25-1 and TRBJ2-7, with 7 bases lining up with TRBD2. The V gene end was trimmed by 10 bases and the J gene end by 1 base; junction bases not matched to a gene: 10. Germline-derived CDR1 and CDR2 are MGHDK and SYGVNS. The CDR3 is 14 residues long. The CDR3 sequence is CATLGGGISYEQYF. In DNA, the CDR3 is TGTGCCACTCTGGGGGGGGGGATTTCCTACGAGCAGTACTTC.

By proportion, this clonotype is medium-sized. The chain uses TRBV6-1 and TRBJ2-5; D is perhaps TRBD2 (7 bases). V lost 2 bases, J lost 5 bases, and 12 bases lay in between. The CDR3 is 14 amino acids. Germline V gene lookup returns CDR1 MNHNS and CDR2 SASEGT. This CDR3 reads CASSEFEGGETQYF. The DNA for the CDR3 is TGTGCCAGCAGTGAATTCGAGGGGGGGGAGACCCAGTACTTC.

Regarding this clonotype: A much larger clone lies a single base off, so this may be a read error. V gene TRBV6-5 combines with J gene TRBJ2-1, with a tentative D call TRBD2 (5 bases). The V gene's germline CDR1 is MNHEY and CDR2 SVGAGI. The CDR3 runs 15 residues. V was shortened by 1 base and J by 5 bases, with 12 bases between the two germline ends. CDR3 sequence reads: CASSYFAGEHNEQFF. In DNA form, the CDR3 reads TGTGCCAGCAGTTACTTCGCGGGCGAACACAATGAGCAGTTCTTC.

The genes are TRBV20-1 and TRBJ2-5; D tentatively fits TRBD1 or TRBD2 (6 bases each). The CDR3 contains 13 residues. V was trimmed by 1 base and J by 4 bases, leaving 10 bases between them. CDR1 is DFQATT and CDR2 is SNEGSKA in the germline V gene (reference sequence). CDR3 DNA: TGCAGTGCTAGAGTGAGGGGGGCAGAGACCCAGTACTTC. Translated: CSARVRGAETQYF.

This sequence joins TRBV7-2 and TRBJ1-4, with 9 bases identical to TRBD1. CDR1 SGHTA and CDR2 FQGNSA come from the germline V gene. The CDR3 runs to 14 residues. J was trimmed by 8 bases and V by 5 bases; bases with no gene match: 6. The CDR3 loop is CASSTDRGGEKLFF. Written as DNA, the CDR3 is TGTGCCAGCAGCACGGACAGGGGAGGGGAAAAACTGTTTTTT.

This clonotype was detected only a few times. The rearrangement links TRBV7-2 to TRBJ2-7; the D is unclear. Germline V gives CDR1 SGHTA, CDR2 FQGNSA. The CDR3 runs to 14 residues. With 4 bases removed from V and 2 bases from J, the gap between germline ends came to 12 bases. CDR3 coding DNA: TGTGCCAGCAGCTCCCGCGACATGACCTACGAGCAGTACTTC. Encoded protein: CASSSRDMTYEQYF. The full variable domain, completed using reference TRBV7-2 and TRBJ2-7, is GAGVSQSPSNKVTEKGKDVELRCDPISGHTALYWYRQSLGQGLEFLIYFQGNSAPDKSGLPSDRFSAERTGGSVSTLTIQRTQQEDSAVYLCASSSRDMTYEQYFGPGTRLTVT.

The chain is built from TRBV20-1 and TRBJ2-3, with TRBD1 as a possible D gene (6 bases). CDR3 length: 13 amino acids. Germline-derived CDR1 and CDR2 are DFQATT and SNEGSKA (reference sequence). V lost 5 bases, J lost 4 bases, and 13 bases lay in between. The CDR3 nucleotides read TGCAGTGCTCCCCGGCAGGGGTCAGATACGCAGTATTTT. It is translated as CSAPRQGSDTQYF.

Only a few counts were recorded for this clonotype. The V gene is TRBV7-9, the J gene TRBJ1-1; D possibly corresponds to TRBD1 (6 bases). Trimming stripped 6 bases from V and 1 base from J, with 15 bases between. In germline, CDR1 is SEHNR, CDR2 FQNEAQ (reference sequence). The CDR3 covers 15 residues. In nucleotides, the CDR3 is TGTGCCAGCAGGGTTGGGGGACATAGGAACACTGAAGCTTTCTTT. Its protein is CASRVGGHRNTEAFF.

In its sample, this clonotype was seen a few times. The CDR3 reads CASGLYREKTQYF. CDR3 DNA sequence: TGTGCTAGTGGTTTGTACAGGGAGAAGACCCAGTACTTC. J is TRBJ2-7 and V is TRBV12-5; possible D gene TRBD1, 6 bases. The tail of the sequence fits TRBJ2-5 better, so the J call may be wrong. The germline CDR1 and CDR2 sequences are LGHNT and FRNRAP. The CDR3 has 13 residues.

The chain is built from TRBV20-1 and TRBJ2-7, with D perhaps TRBD2 (5 bases). Germline loops: CDR1 DFQATT, CDR2 SNEGSKA (reference sequence). This CDR3 contains 14 residues. V was pared by 2 bases and J by 2 bases, with 13 bases between. The DNA for the CDR3 is TGCAGTGCTAGACGCTCTGGGAGTACCTACGAGCAGTACTTC. Amino acids: CSARRSGSTYEQYF.

A few counts support this clonotype. The chain employs TRBV7-8 and TRBJ2-1; 9 bases match TRBD1. Germline assignment: CDR1 SGHVS and CDR2 FQNEAQ. Losses at the gene ends were 3 bases for V and 9 bases for J; bases not matched to a gene: 6. The length of the CDR3 is 14 residues. The CDR3 DNA sequence: TGTGCCAGCAGCTTTAACACAGGGGGCGGTGAGCAGTTCTTC. Protein product: CASSFNTGGGEQFF.

This clonotype was seen repeatedly, ten times or more. This sequence joins TRBV9 and TRBJ1-2; D not certain. The CDR3 is 14 amino acids. CDR1 is SGDLS, CDR2 YYNGEE, per germline. The V end was cut by 0 bases, the J end by 2 bases, with 8 bases between. This chain's CDR3 is CASSVDDINYGYTF. The CDR3, as DNA: TGTGCCAGCAGCGTAGATGACATAAACTATGGCTACACCTTC.

This rearrangement joins TRBV3-1 to TRBJ2-7; D possibly corresponds to TRBD2 (5 bases). The CDR3 extends over 16 amino acids. CDR1 is LGHDT and CDR2 is YNNKEL in the germline V gene (reference sequence). V shed 1 base and J shed 3 bases, with 16 bases lying between them. CDR3 coding DNA: TGTGCCAGCAGCCAAGCCAGAGGGAACCCCGTCTACGAGCAGTACTTC. Its translation: CASSQARGNPVYEQYF.